The 20 T cell receptor beta chains given below trace back to one sample, sequenced in a study of control samples from healthy donors and cancer patients. Sequencing was performed with immunoSEQ multiplex PCR; in TCRdb, only in-frame clones are kept and a portion is missing. The table lists nearly 55,000 clones, around 96% of them singletons. The sequencing sample was made of blood. The receptor source for this set is a woman in her twenties or thirties in good health.

J is TRBJ2-6 and V is TRBV7-2, with D unclear. Germline V gene sequence: CDR1 SGHTA, CDR2 FQGNSA. The CDR3 is 15 amino acids. V lost 1 base and J 0 bases, leaving 4 bases between the germline ends. The CDR3 loop is CASSLVGSGANVLTF. The CDR3 DNA reads as TGTGCCAGCAGCTTAGTTGGCTCTGGGGCCAACGTCCTGACTTTC.

This clone turned up a few times. The chain is built from TRBV12-3 or TRBV12-4 and TRBJ1-2; maybe TRBD1 (6 bases). V was trimmed by 4 bases and J by 5 bases, leaving 8 bases between them. The CDR3 spans 12 residues. CDR3 amino acids: CASSSQGYGYTF. The CDR3 region has the DNA TGTGCCAGCAGTTCCCAGGGGTATGGCTACACCTTC.

In this sample, this clone turned up a few times. The V call is TRBV5-6, the J call TRBJ2-7, with TRBD2 matching 10 bases. Trimming took 4 bases from V and 0 from J; bases not matched to a gene: 7. The CDR3 is made up of 16 amino acids. CDR1 SGHDT and CDR2 YYEEEE come from the germline V gene. CDR3 sequence reads: CASSPMTSGPSYEQYF. CDR3 bases: TGTGCCAGCAGCCCAATGACTAGCGGGCCCTCCTACGAGCAGTACTTC.

The J gene is TRBJ2-5, the V gene TRBV19; D might be TRBD2 (5 bases). Trimming took off 6 bases at V and 1 base at J, with 18 bases between the two ends. The CDR3 is 16 residues long. Per germline, CDR1 LNHDA and CDR2 SQIVND (reference sequence). The DNA for the CDR3 is TGTGCCAGTAGGCCTGAGTTAGCGTCCCCCCAAGAGACCCAGTACTTC. This gives the protein CASRPELASPQETQYF.

This clone appeared once. The genes are TRBV19 and TRBJ1-2; TRBD1 aligns across 8 bases. The trim removed 0 bases at V and 6 bases at J, leaving 6 bases unmatched. This CDR3 spans 15 amino acids. Germline V gene lookup returns CDR1 LNHDA and CDR2 SQIVND (reference sequence). Here the CDR3 reads CASSIEWDRSHGYTF. In nucleotides, the CDR3 is TGTGCCAGTAGTATAGAGTGGGACAGGAGCCATGGCTACACCTTC.

V and J are TRBV19 and TRBJ1-2; TRBD1 aligns across 7 bases. The CDR3 runs 14 residues. The ends lost 7 bases at V and 4 bases at J; junction bases unmatched: 9. Germline V gene lookup returns CDR1 LNHDA and CDR2 SQIVND (reference sequence). The CDR3 sequence: CASTAQGQPYGYTF. In nucleotides, the CDR3 is TGTGCCAGTACCGCCCAGGGACAGCCCTATGGCTACACCTTC. The full variable domain, with the rest looked up from reference TRBV19 and TRBJ1-2, is DGGITQSPKYLFRKEGQNVTLSCEQNLNHDAMYWYRQDPGQGLRLIYYSQIVNDFQKGDIAEGYSVSREKKESFPLTVTSAQKNPTAFYLCASTAQGQPYGYTFGSGTRLTVV.

The V gene is TRBV6-5, the J gene TRBJ1-5; the D gene is possibly TRBD1 (5 bases). Germline CDR1 reads MNHEY; CDR2 reads SVGAGI. Trimming took 7 bases from V and 4 from J, leaving 11 bases between them. CDR3 length: 13 residues. CDR3 residues: CASTYGGNQPQHF. In nucleotides, the CDR3 is TGTGCCAGCACGTACGGGGGAAATCAGCCCCAGCATTTT.

This chain joins TRBV6-5 and TRBJ2-5, with TRBD1 as a possible D gene (6 bases). From germline, CDR1 is MNHEY and CDR2 SVGAGI. The CDR3 length is 15 residues. V gave up 6 bases and J gave up 6 bases, with 20 bases separating them. The CDR3 sequence is CASSRAINREQTQYF. Written as DNA, the CDR3 is TGTGCCAGCAGCCGGGCAATCAACAGGGAGCAGACCCAGTACTTC.

The rearrangement links TRBV10-3 to TRBJ1-2; D possibly corresponds to TRBD1 (5 bases). Per germline, CDR1 ENHRY and CDR2 SYGVKD. V was pared by 5 bases and J by 2 bases, with 15 bases between. The CDR3 loop spans 15 amino acids. CDR3 nucleotides: TGTGCCATCAGTCCATCGGGGGGGGACAACTATGGCTACACCTTC. This encodes CAISPSGGDNYGYTF.

The gene calls are TRBV5-6 and TRBJ2-7; D remains ambiguous. The CDR3 loop spans 14 amino acids. Trimming removed 0 bases at V and 4 bases at J, with 11 bases between. Per germline, CDR1 SGHDT and CDR2 YYEEEE. CDR3 region: CASSLGREGYEQYF. The CDR3 region has the DNA TGTGCCAGCAGCTTGGGTAGGGAAGGATACGAGCAGTACTTC.

With regard to this clone: At one end the junction does not follow the germline gene, possibly because of a read error. This CDR3 is CASSSGQGSTRF. CDR3 DNA: TGTGCCAGCAGCTCCGGACAGGGGTCTACCCGGTTC. J is TRBJ2-4 and V is TRBV6-5; 9 bases line up with TRBD1. Germline V gene data show CDR1 as MNHEY and CDR2 as SVGAGI. The CDR3 loop spans 12 amino acids.

The V and J genes are TRBV30 and TRBJ1-2, with D possibly being TRBD1 (5 bases). Trimming cost V 1 base and J 4 bases, with 10 bases left between them. The germline V gene encodes CDR1 GTSNPN and CDR2 SVGIG (reference sequence). The CDR3 spans 13 residues. CDR3 DNA sequence: TGTGCCTGGAGTGCCGGGACCCCCTATGGCTACACCTTC. It yields the protein CAWSAGTPYGYTF. Looking up the rest from reference TRBV30 and TRBJ1-2 gives the full variable domain: SQTIHQWPATLVQPVGSPLSLECTVEGTSNPNLYWYRQAAGRGLQLLFYSVGIGQISSEVPQNLSASRPQDRQFILSSKKLLLSDSGFYLCAWSAGTPYGYTFGSGTRLTVV.

V is TRBV11-3 and J is TRBJ2-3; perhaps TRBD2 as D (5 bases). From germline, CDR1 is SGHNT and CDR2 YENEEA. V was cut by 4 bases and J by 4 bases, with 15 bases left in between. The CDR3 is made up of 15 amino acids. DNA of the CDR3: TGTGCCAGCAGCTCCCGTGAGCGGTCCCCAGATACGCAGTATTTT. It specifies CASSSRERSPDTQYF. The variable domain in full, with the rest retrieved from reference TRBV11-3 and TRBJ2-3, is EAGVVQSPRYKIIEKKQPVAFWCNPISGHNTLYWYLQNLGQGPELLIRYENEEAVDDSQLPKDRFSAERLKGVDSTLKIQPAELGDSAVYLCASSSRERSPDTQYFGPGTRLTVL.

The chain links TRBV5-1 to TRBJ1-5, with a possible D match to TRBD1 (5 bases). Germline V gene data show CDR1 as SGHRS and CDR2 as YFSETQ. V was trimmed by 4 bases and J by 5 bases, leaving 16 bases between them. This CDR3 has 15 amino acids. Here the CDR3 DNA reads TGCGCCAGCAGCCCCTCGGGGCGGGAGGATCAGCCCCAGCATTTT. It is translated as CASSPSGREDQPQHF.

This chain uses TRBV28 with TRBJ2-2; TRBD1 aligns across 9 bases. Germline CDR1 MDHEN, CDR2 SYDVKM. This CDR3 spans 14 amino acids. Unmatched junction bases numbered 6, after V lost 7 bases and J lost 6 bases. The CDR3 loop is CASTRQGVSGELFF. The CDR3 bases are TGTGCCAGCACCCGACAGGGGGTGTCCGGGGAGCTGTTTTTT.

V is TRBV6-5 and J is TRBJ1-4, with 9 bases lining up with TRBD1. The CDR3 is 15 amino acids. The ends lost 4 bases at V and 7 bases at J; junction bases unmatched: 7. The germline V gene has CDR1 MNHEY and CDR2 SVGAGI. CDR3 residues: CASSSSGTGLEKLFF. DNA for the CDR3: TGTGCCAGCAGTTCCTCCGGGACAGGGCTTGAAAAACTGTTTTTT.

This chain joins TRBV5-4 and TRBJ1-1; D unresolved. Germline V gene data show CDR1 as SGHNT and CDR2 as YYREEE (reference sequence). This CDR3 has 11 amino acids. V was clipped by 4 bases and J by 7 bases, with 8 bases between them. The CDR3 is CASSGKGEAFF. Written as DNA, the CDR3 is TGTGCCAGCAGCGGGAAGGGTGAAGCTTTCTTT.

The chain is built from TRBV6-5 and TRBJ1-5, with D perhaps TRBD1 (5 bases). There are 14 residues in the CDR3. Per germline, CDR1 MNHEY and CDR2 SVGAGI. Trimming took 9 bases from V and 3 from J, leaving 15 bases between them. The CDR3 bases are TGTGCCAGTGGGGCCAGGGAATCCAATCAGCCCCAGCATTTT. This gives the protein CASGARESNQPQHF.

The V call is TRBV3-1 (or the pseudogene TRBV3-2), the J call TRBJ2-7; 9 bases match TRBD2. The J segment lost 5 bases and the V segment lost 1 base, leaving 6 bases of the junction unmatched. This CDR3 has 15 amino acids. Germline V CDR1 and CDR2: LGHDT, YNNKEL (reference sequence). The CDR3 sequence is CASSQGAGGPHEQYF. CDR3 DNA sequence: TGTGCCAGCAGCCAAGGGGCGGGAGGGCCCCACGAGCAGTACTTC.

CDR3 protein: CASSRFLATGEQYF. The CDR3 DNA follows: TGTGCCAGCAGCCGCTTCCTAGCGACGGGGGAGCAGTACTTC. V gene TRBV14 combines with J gene TRBJ2-7; a possible D gene is TRBD2 (6 bases). The germline V gene encodes CDR1 SGHDN and CDR2 FVKESK. CDR3 size: 14 residues. The V end was cut by 4 bases, the J end by 7 bases, with 17 bases between.